This TCR beta chain was identified during a study of blood T cell repertoires in COVID-19. Background on the study: The study drew acute and convalescent COVID-19 samples from the United States, Italy and Spain. Nucleic acid was either cDNA or gDNA, and it came from T cells, B-cell-depleted T cells, or PBMCs.

On this clone itself: The identical CDR3 is also encoded by other nucleotide sequences in the sample.

The germline V gene has CDR1 SGHTA and CDR2 FQGNSA. The CDR3 covers 16 residues. After removal of 1 base from V and 2 bases from J, the junction contained 6 bases not matched to a gene. Original analysis: Counts of nucleated cells, estimated from reference gene primer amplification, were obtained. Profiling relied on immunoSEQ multiplex PCR, and the TCRdb table lists in-frame clones only, not all of them. V and J calls and clone size are given by that table; D and trimming were obtained from the DNA. Here the sample spans 250,000 or so clones, 84% being singletons. The sequencing input was peripheral blood. V is TRBV7-2 and J is TRBJ2-7; 9 bases are shared with TRBD2. This clonotype originated in a middle-aged man with acute or convalescent COVID-19. The CDR3 protein is CASSLEGASGAYEQYF. The CDR3 DNA follows: TGTGCCAGCAGCTTAGAAGGGGCTAGCGGGGCCTACGAGCAGTACTTC.